A single sample is the source of the 11 T cell receptor beta chains below, sequenced in a study of early T cells in non-severe SARS-CoV-2 infection. Each CDR3 protein is one row after TCRdb ran MiXCR on the 5' RACE reads. The repertoire includes some 42,000 distinct CDR3 sequences, about 5.9% of them detected once, and roughly 8.2% sits in the top ten. The sequencing here drew on whole blood, taken at baseline. The receptors stem from an adult who was a healthcare worker with PCR-confirmed SARS-CoV-2 infection or an uninfected control (not recorded which).

The chain employs TRBV28 and TRBJ2-5; 7 nucleotides align to TRBD2. The V gene's germline CDR1 is MDHEN and CDR2 SYDVKM. This CDR3 has 15 residues. J gave up 5 bases and V 5 bases, and 11 bases lay outside the gene matches. CDR3 nucleotides: TGTGCCAGCAGTCCCTCCAAGATGGGAGGGGAGACCCAGTACTTC. Protein sequence: CASSPSKMGGETQYF.

Many counts were recorded for this clonotype. The chain combines TRBV27 with TRBJ1-2, with D possibly TRBD1 on 6 matching bases. In germline, CDR1 is MNHEY, CDR2 SMNVEV (reference sequence). V lost 8 bases to trimming and J lost 4 bases, with 20 bases between them. The CDR3 has 15 residues. The CDR3 reads CASALTGRGFYGYTF. The CDR3 bases are TGTGCCAGCGCCTTAACAGGGAGAGGGTTCTATGGCTACACCTTC.

In its sample, this clonotype was seen many times. V is TRBV19 and J is TRBJ2-7; a possible D gene is TRBD2 (6 bases). V shed 4 bases and J shed 2 bases, with 12 bases lying between them. This CDR3 is 14 amino acids long. Germline CDR1 and CDR2: LNHDA and SQIVND (reference sequence). The CDR3 coding sequence is TGTGCCAGTAGTAGGGGGACTCGGACCTACGAGCAGTACTTC. Translation gives CASSRGTRTYEQYF.

This clonotype was seen ten or more times. This chain links TRBV11-2 with TRBJ2-4; D not certain. The germline V gene has CDR1 SGHAT and CDR2 FQNNGV. The CDR3 contains 11 residues. Trimming stripped 0 bases from V and 9 bases from J, with 3 bases between. DNA for the CDR3: TGTGCCAGCAGCTTAGAACTCATTCAGTACTTC. Translated: CASSLELIQYF.

This chain connects TRBV4-3 to TRBJ2-7; a weak D match, TRBD1 (7 bases). The CDR3 sequence is 15 residues long. Germline CDR1 LGHNA, CDR2 YSLEER. Trimming stripped 1 base from V and 0 bases from J, with 10 bases between. CDR3 coding DNA: TGCGCCAGCAGCCAAGGCGGGACAGCCTCCTACGAGCAGTACTTC. Encoded protein: CASSQGGTASYEQYF.

Ten or more counts support this clonotype. V and J are TRBV6-2 or TRBV6-3 and TRBJ2-1, with 9 bases matching TRBD2. The germline CDR1 and CDR2 sequences are MNHEY and SVGEGT. The CDR3 extends over 14 amino acids. The junction had 4 bases not matched to a gene; V was cut back by 3 bases and J by 7 bases. DNA for the CDR3: TGTGCCAGCAGTTATCTAGCGGGGTGGAATGAGCAGTTCTTC. This encodes CASSYLAGWNEQFF.

This rearrangement joins TRBV6-2 or TRBV6-3 to TRBJ2-1, with D perhaps TRBD1 (6 bases). The germline V and J ends were trimmed by 6 bases and 4 bases, with 19 bases remaining between them. The germline V gene has CDR1 MNHEY and CDR2 SVGEGT. The CDR3 extends over 16 amino acids. CDR3 sequence reads: CASRANPGQAYNEQFF. CDR3 sequence (DNA): TGTGCCAGCAGAGCAAATCCGGGACAAGCGTACAATGAGCAGTTCTTC.

Only a few counts were recorded for this clonotype. The chain uses TRBV2 and TRBJ2-7; the D gene is possibly TRBD1 (5 bases). Germline values: CDR1 SNHLY, CDR2 FYNNEI. Trimming took 4 bases from V and 4 from J, leaving 8 bases between them. This CDR3 is built from 12 residues. This CDR3 is CASSGKGYEQYF. CDR3 coding DNA: TGTGCCAGCAGTGGGAAGGGGTACGAGCAGTACTTC.

This clonotype was seen ten or more times. J is TRBJ2-2 and V is TRBV5-1; 7 bases match TRBD2. CDR1 and CDR2 from the germline V gene are SGHRS and YFSETQ. J was trimmed by 0 bases and V by 4 bases; bases with no gene match: 6. The CDR3 spans 16 residues. CDR3 sequence (DNA): TGCGCCAGCAGCCTCTGGGGAGGGGCGAACACCGGGGAGCTGTTTTTT. Translating it yields CASSLWGGANTGELFF.

The chain links TRBV7-9 to TRBJ2-1; 7 nucleotides match TRBD2. With 0 bases clipped from V and 1 base from J, the junction kept 3 bases outside the gene matches. The CDR3 spans 16 residues. Germline V gives CDR1 SEHNR, CDR2 FQNEAQ (reference sequence). CDR3 nucleotides: TGTGCCAGCAGCTTAGCGGGGGGGAGGTCCTACAATGAGCAGTTCTTC. This sequence encodes CASSLAGGRSYNEQFF. The whole variable domain, filled in from reference TRBV7-9 and TRBJ2-1, reads DTGVSQNPRHKITKRGQNVTFRCDPISEHNRLYWYRQTLGQGPEFLTYFQNEAQLEKSRLLSDRFSAERPKGSFSTLEIQRTEQGDSAMYLCASSLAGGRSYNEQFFGPGTRLTVL.

This chain uses TRBV7-6 with TRBJ1-1, with 7 nucleotides matching TRBD1. The CDR3 covers 14 residues. The germline CDR1 and CDR2 sequences are SGHVS and FNYEAQ. Trimming at V came to 5 bases and at J to 4 bases, leaving 7 bases not matched to a gene. CDR3 sequence (DNA): TGTGCCAGCAGCCAACGACAGGGTGCCACTGAAGCTTTCTTT. Translation gives CASSQRQGATEAFF. Complete variable domain (other parts from reference TRBV7-6 and TRBJ1-1): GAGVSQSPRYKVTKRGQDVALRCDPISGHVSLYWYRQALGQGPEFLTYFNYEAQQDKSGLPNDRFSAERPEGSISTLTIQRTEQRDSAMYRCASSQRQGATEAFFGQGTRLTVV.